One and the same sample provided the 31 T cell receptor beta chains below, sequenced in a study of PD-1 blockade in classical Hodgkin lymphoma. Each patient experienced a relapse that followed autologous stem cell transplantation, and brentuximab vedotin exposure varied. The protocol was immunoSEQ multiplex PCR, while the TCRdb copy is restricted to in-frame clones and leaves out a portion. The sample lists roughly 100,000 clones; roughly 91% were seen once. Here the sequenced sample was peripheral blood mononuclear cells (PBMCs), taken before the second cycle of nivolumab. These receptor sequences come from a human donor with classical Hodgkin lymphoma.

This clone was counted a single time. V gene TRBV5-1 combines with J gene TRBJ1-5, with D maybe TRBD1 (5 bases). Germline V CDR1 and CDR2: SGHRS, YFSETQ. The CDR3 runs 16 residues. V was shortened by 0 bases and J by 1 base, with 11 bases between the two germline ends. CDR3 nucleotides: TGCGCCAGCAGCTTGGATGGGGGAAGGAGCAATCAGCCCCAGCATTTT. Amino acids: CASSLDGGRSNQPQHF. The variable domain in full, with the rest retrieved from reference TRBV5-1 and TRBJ1-5, is KAGVTQTPRYLIKTRGQQVTLSCSPISGHRSVSWYQQTPGQGLQFLFEYFSETQRNKGNFPGRFSGRQFSNSRSEMNVSTLELGDSALYLCASSLDGGRSNQPQHFGDGTRLSIL.

This chain uses TRBV7-9 with TRBJ1-2; TRBD1 matches 7 bases. The CDR3 extends over 13 amino acids. CDR1 is SEHNR and CDR2 is FQNEAQ in the germline V gene (reference sequence). J lost 6 bases, V lost 7 bases, and 8 bases had no gene match. For the CDR3, the DNA is TGTGCCAGCAACGCACAGGGGCGACATGGCTACACCTTC. Amino acid sequence: CASNAQGRHGYTF.

This chain uses TRBV7-9 with TRBJ1-1; perhaps TRBD1 as D (6 bases). The ends were cut back, 5 bases at V and 3 bases at J, with 13 bases in the middle. CDR3 length: 14 residues. CDR1 and CDR2 (germline): SEHNR, FQNEAQ (reference sequence). Written as DNA, the CDR3 is TGTGCCAGCAGCCAAGCGACAGGTTACACTGAAGCTTTCTTT. Protein sequence: CASSQATGYTEAFF.

The chain links TRBV7-2 to TRBJ2-1, with 11 bases that match TRBD2. The CDR3 is 17 residues long. CDR1 and CDR2 (germline): SGHTA, FQGNSA. V shed 2 bases and J 7 bases; nucleotides not matched to a gene: 10. The CDR3 here is CASSLWGSGGARNEQFF. The CDR3 DNA is TGTGCCAGCAGCTTATGGGGTAGCGGGGGGGCTCGGAATGAGCAGTTCTTC.

This chain uses TRBV11-2 with TRBJ2-5; the D call may be TRBD1 or TRBD2 (5 bases each). The CDR3 totals 15 residues. Trimming removed 5 bases at V and 3 bases at J, with 16 bases between. Germline CDR1 is SGHAT and CDR2 is FQNNGV. The CDR3 region is CASSRLRAGKETQYF. For the CDR3, the DNA is TGTGCCAGCAGCCGGTTGAGGGCAGGGAAAGAGACCCAGTACTTC.

This chain uses TRBV11-2 with TRBJ1-1; a weak D match, TRBD1 (6 bases). The CDR3 runs 14 residues. With 1 base removed from V and 5 bases from J, the gap between germline ends came to 11 bases. Germline V gene sequence: CDR1 SGHAT, CDR2 FQNNGV. CDR3 residues: CASSLVGARTEAFF. In DNA, the CDR3 is TGTGCCAGCAGCTTAGTGGGGGCCCGGACTGAAGCTTTCTTT.

The chain joins TRBV7-2 to TRBJ2-3; D perhaps matches TRBD2 (6 bases). This CDR3 is 12 amino acids long. Germline V gives CDR1 SGHTA, CDR2 FQGNSA. V was clipped by 4 bases and J by 5 bases, with 7 bases between them. Written as DNA, the CDR3 is TGTGCCAGCAGCTACGGGGGAGATACGCAGTATTTT. Its protein is CASSYGGDTQYF.

The chain uses TRBV7-8 and TRBJ2-4; D is possibly TRBD1 or TRBD2 (5 bases each). Deletions cut 5 bases from V and 2 bases from J, with 10 bases between. CDR3 size: 14 residues. Germline V gene lookup returns CDR1 SGHVS and CDR2 FQNEAQ. The CDR3 DNA reads TGTGCCAGCAGCCCGGGGACGACCAAAAACATTCAGTACTTC. This codes for CASSPGTTKNIQYF.

A single count supports this clone. The chain recombines TRBV5-4 with TRBJ2-5; D is unclear. V shed 0 bases and J shed 2 bases, with 11 bases lying between them. This CDR3 spans 15 amino acids. Germline V gives CDR1 SGHNT, CDR2 YYREEE (reference sequence). CDR3 in amino acids: CASSLVGERQETQYF. DNA for the CDR3: TGTGCCAGCAGCTTGGTTGGCGAGAGACAAGAGACCCAGTACTTC.

The J gene is TRBJ1-2, the V gene TRBV19; D possibly corresponds to TRBD1 (6 bases). The CDR3 contains 15 residues. The V end lost 1 base, the J end lost 7 bases, and 16 bases lay between the germline ends. Germline CDR1 reads LNHDA; CDR2 reads SQIVND (reference sequence). CDR3: CASSIARTASFGYTF. For the CDR3, the DNA is TGTGCCAGTAGTATAGCGAGGACAGCGAGCTTTGGCTACACCTTC. Complete variable domain (other parts from reference TRBV19 and TRBJ1-2): DGGITQSPKYLFRKEGQNVTLSCEQNLNHDAMYWYRQDPGQGLRLIYYSQIVNDFQKGDIAEGYSVSREKKESFPLTVTSAQKNPTAFYLCASSIARTASFGYTFGSGTRLTVV.

The gene calls are TRBV2 and TRBJ1-2; no reliable D call. The germline gives CDR1 SNHLY, CDR2 FYNNEI. This CDR3 is 12 amino acids long. Between the trimmed V and J ends, which lost 3 bases and 0 bases, there was a span of 2 bases. The CDR3 spells CASSDTNYGYTF. As DNA, the CDR3 is TGTGCCAGCAGTGATACTAACTATGGCTACACCTTC.

The rearrangement joins TRBV19 to TRBJ1-1; D might be TRBD1 (6 bases). V lost 3 bases and J lost 0, with 14 bases in between. The CDR3 totals 16 residues. The germline CDR1 and CDR2 sequences are LNHDA and SQIVND (reference sequence). The DNA of the CDR3 is TGTGCCAGTAGTATGGGGGGCTTTTTCATGAACACTGAAGCTTTCTTT. Amino acids: CASSMGGFFMNTEAFF.

The V gene is TRBV7-9, the J gene TRBJ1-3; 7 bases match TRBD1. After removal of 5 bases from V and 7 bases from J, the junction contained 11 bases not matched to a gene. CDR1 and CDR2 from the germline V gene are SEHNR and FQNEAQ (reference sequence). The CDR3 consists of 15 residues. In DNA form, the CDR3 reads TGTGCCAGCAGCCCGCGGGACAGCCCAGTGAACACCATATATTTT. Protein product: CASSPRDSPVNTIYF.

V and J are TRBV10-1 and TRBJ2-6; possible D gene TRBD2, 5 bases. CDR3 length: 18 residues. Trimming cost V 0 bases and J 0 bases, with 12 bases left between them. Germline CDR1 and CDR2: WNHNN and SYGVQD (reference sequence). The CDR3 spells CASSESRGANSGANVLTF. In nucleotides, the CDR3 is TGCGCCAGCAGTGAGTCCCGGGGAGCCAACTCTGGGGCCAACGTCCTGACTTTC.

The rearrangement joins TRBV2 to TRBJ2-7; unclear D gene. Germline lookup yields CDR1 SNHLY and CDR2 FYNNEI. V lost 5 bases and J lost 2, with 16 bases in between. This CDR3 region has 15 residues. CDR3: CASSSRLLAAYEQYF. CDR3 bases: TGTGCCAGCAGTTCAAGACTCCTCGCGGCCTACGAGCAGTACTTC.

The rearrangement links TRBV27 to TRBJ2-2, with D perhaps being TRBD1 or TRBD2 (6 bases each). Trimming cost V 6 bases and J 6 bases, with 17 bases left between them. CDR1 is MNHEY and CDR2 is SMNVEV in the germline V gene (reference sequence). The CDR3 is 15 residues long. The CDR3 sequence is CASSQEGGRSGELFF. The CDR3 bases are TGTGCCAGCAGCCAGGAGGGGGGAAGGTCCGGGGAGCTGTTTTTT.

This chain connects TRBV5-1 to TRBJ1-1; D not resolved. The CDR3 has 15 residues. V shed 0 bases and J shed 0 bases, with 9 bases lying between them. CDR1 is SGHRS and CDR2 is YFSETQ in the germline V gene. The CDR3 bases are TGCGCCAGCAGCTTGGCCTCAACAGTGAACACTGAAGCTTTCTTT. It yields the protein CASSLASTVNTEAFF. The entire variable domain, with the rest obtained from reference TRBV5-1 and TRBJ1-1, is as follows: KAGVTQTPRYLIKTRGQQVTLSCSPISGHRSVSWYQQTPGQGLQFLFEYFSETQRNKGNFPGRFSGRQFSNSRSEMNVSTLELGDSALYLCASSLASTVNTEAFFGQGTRLTVV.

The chain joins TRBV5-5 to TRBJ2-5; TRBD1 aligns across 9 bases. Unmatched junction bases numbered 2, after V lost 4 bases and J lost 4 bases. Germline V gene data show CDR1 as SGHKS and CDR2 as YYEKEE (reference sequence). This CDR3 contains 13 residues. CDR3 loop: CASSRTGAETQYF. CDR3 nucleotide sequence: TGTGCCAGCAGCAGGACAGGGGCAGAGACCCAGTACTTC.

This clone showed up just once. The chain joins TRBV5-6 to TRBJ2-5; D possibly uses TRBD1 or TRBD2 (6 bases each). The CDR3 is 16 amino acids. CDR1 SGHDT and CDR2 YYEEEE come from the germline V gene. V was cut by 1 base and J by 5 bases, with 18 bases left in between. The chain's CDR3 is CASSLRYGGLKETQYF. In DNA form, the CDR3 reads TGTGCCAGCAGCTTGCGATACGGGGGCCTCAAGGAGACCCAGTACTTC.

CDR3 residues: CASSESTGPTDYGYTF. Written as DNA, the CDR3 is TGTGCCAGCAGCGAGTCGACAGGCCCAACGGACTATGGCTACACCTTC. The chain has TRBV2 and TRBJ1-2; a possible D gene is TRBD1 (6 bases). With 6 bases removed from V and 3 bases from J, the gap between germline ends came to 20 bases. The CDR3 consists of 16 residues. Germline CDR1 SNHLY, CDR2 FYNNEI.

The chain has TRBV6-1 and TRBJ1-4, with 7 bases lining up with TRBD1. This CDR3 contains 15 residues. The germline CDR1 and CDR2 sequences are MNHNS and SASEGT. The J segment lost 3 bases and the V segment lost 4 bases, leaving 5 bases of the junction unmatched. The CDR3 here is CASSVLTGSNEKLFF. For the CDR3, the DNA is TGTGCCAGCAGTGTGTTGACAGGGTCTAATGAAAAACTGTTTTTT.

The V call is TRBV4-3, the J call TRBJ2-1; TRBD1 matches 9 bases. Germline V gene data show CDR1 as LGHNA and CDR2 as YSLEER. CDR3 length: 15 amino acids. With V trimmed by 4 bases and J by 4 bases, 5 bases remained unmatched. The CDR3 is CASSPRDRDYNEQFF. CDR3 nucleotide sequence: TGCGCCAGCAGCCCCCGGGACAGGGATTACAATGAGCAGTTCTTC.

This chain uses TRBV9 with TRBJ2-5; 7 bases map to TRBD1. Germline CDR1 reads SGDLS; CDR2 reads YYNGEE. The CDR3 is made up of 14 amino acids. V lost 3 bases to trimming and J lost 1 base; unmatched junction nucleotides: 3. As DNA, the CDR3 is TGTGCCAGCAGCGCCGGGACAGCCCAAGAGACCCAGTACTTC. This sequence encodes CASSAGTAQETQYF.

The chain links TRBV7-9 to TRBJ2-1; D call uncertain. Looked up from germline, CDR1 is SEHNR and CDR2 is FQNEAQ (reference sequence). V lost 1 base and J 6 bases, leaving 13 bases between the germline ends. CDR3 length: 15 residues. CDR3 bases: TGTGCCAGCAGCTTAGGACCCATCCCAGGCAATGAGCAGTTCTTC. Protein: CASSLGPIPGNEQFF.

This rearrangement joins TRBV7-2 to TRBJ2-5; D call uncertain. Trimming took 4 bases from V and 5 from J, leaving 14 bases between them. This CDR3 is built from 14 residues. Germline loops: CDR1 SGHTA, CDR2 FQGNSA. CDR3 sequence reads: CASSSDRSTETQYF. The CDR3 coding sequence is TGTGCCAGCAGCTCCGACCGTAGTACGGAGACCCAGTACTTC. Full variable domain (remainder filled in from reference TRBV7-2 and TRBJ2-5): GAGVSQSPSNKVTEKGKDVELRCDPISGHTALYWYRQSLGQGLEFLIYFQGNSAPDKSGLPSDRFSAERTGGSVSTLTIQRTQQEDSAVYLCASSSDRSTETQYFGPGTRLLVL.

The V call is TRBV30, the J call TRBJ2-1; D is possibly TRBD2 (6 bases). V dropped 1 base and J dropped 4 bases, with 14 bases sitting between them. The length of the CDR3 is 15 residues. CDR1 and CDR2 from the germline V gene are GTSNPN and SVGIG (reference sequence). This chain's CDR3 is CAWSDSGLEYNEQFF. CDR3 sequence (DNA): TGTGCCTGGAGTGATAGCGGCCTGGAGTACAATGAGCAGTTCTTC. The full variable domain, in which reference TRBV30 and TRBJ2-1 provide the parts outside the CDR3, is SQTIHQWPATLVQPVGSPLSLECTVEGTSNPNLYWYRQAAGRGLQLLFYSVGIGQISSEVPQNLSASRPQDRQFILSSKKLLLSDSGFYLCAWSDSGLEYNEQFFGPGTRLTVL.

This clone was recorded only once. This chain connects TRBV4-2 to TRBJ2-2; D not certain. There are 14 residues in the CDR3. Germline V gives CDR1 LGHNA, CDR2 YNFKEQ. The V end was cut by 1 base, the J end by 6 bases, with 9 bases between. The CDR3 loop reads CASSQGPPSGELFF. The CDR3 DNA sequence: TGTGCCAGCAGCCAAGGACCCCCATCCGGGGAGCTGTTTTTT.

This chain connects TRBV6-5 to TRBJ1-4; TRBD1 aligns across 7 bases. The CDR3 has 13 residues. V shed 6 bases and J 11 bases; nucleotides not matched to a gene: 9. CDR1 and CDR2 (germline): MNHEY, SVGAGI. DNA of the CDR3: TGTGCCAGCAGCTACGACAGGGTGTCGAAACTGTTTTTT. Translating gives CASSYDRVSKLFF.

The CDR3 region has the DNA TGTGCCAGCAGCTTTGCGCAAAGTCGGAGGGGGCATGGAGAAAAACTGTTTTTT. Protein: CASSFAQSRRGHGEKLFF. The chain couples TRBV12-1 to TRBJ1-4; the tabulated D call, TRBD1, remains unverified against the DNA. TRBV12-1 is a pseudogene segment. The CDR3 runs to 18 residues.

The chain couples TRBV10-3 to TRBJ2-5, with 9 positions matching TRBD1. V was pared by 10 bases and J by 3 bases, with 6 bases of the junction left unmatched. The CDR3 runs 13 residues. Germline V gene lookup returns CDR1 ENHRY and CDR2 SYGVKD. CDR3 amino acids: CATGQGREETQYF. The CDR3 bases are TGTGCCACCGGACAGGGGCGGGAAGAGACCCAGTACTTC.

CDR3 bases: TGTGCCAGCAGCTTAGGAGGGGGCGCGGACACTGAAGCTTTCTTT. Translation: CASSLGGGADTEAFF. The chain uses TRBV7-9 and TRBJ1-1; the match to TRBD1 covers 7 bases. The CDR3 is 15 amino acids. J lost 3 bases, V lost 1 base, and 5 bases had no gene match. Germline CDR1 is SEHNR and CDR2 is FQNEAQ (reference sequence). The full variable domain, completed using reference TRBV7-9 and TRBJ1-1, is DTGVSQNPRHKITKRGQNVTFRCDPISEHNRLYWYRQTLGQGPEFLTYFQNEAQLEKSRLLSDRFSAERPKGSFSTLEIQRTEQGDSAMYLCASSLGGGADTEAFFGQGTRLTVV.